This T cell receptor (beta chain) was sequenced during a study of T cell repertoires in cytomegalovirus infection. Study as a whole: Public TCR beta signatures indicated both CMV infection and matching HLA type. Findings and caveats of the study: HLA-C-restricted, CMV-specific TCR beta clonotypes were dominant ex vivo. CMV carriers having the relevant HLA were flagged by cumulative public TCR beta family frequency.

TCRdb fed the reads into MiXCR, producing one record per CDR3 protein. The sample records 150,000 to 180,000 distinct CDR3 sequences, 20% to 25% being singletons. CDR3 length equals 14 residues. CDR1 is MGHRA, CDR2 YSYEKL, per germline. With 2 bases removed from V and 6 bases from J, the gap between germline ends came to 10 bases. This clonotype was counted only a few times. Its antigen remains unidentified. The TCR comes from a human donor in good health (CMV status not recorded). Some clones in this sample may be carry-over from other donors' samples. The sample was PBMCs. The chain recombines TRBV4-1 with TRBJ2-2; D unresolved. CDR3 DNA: TGCGCCAGCAGCCAAAGCGTCGGTCCCGGGGAGCTGTTTTTT. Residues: CASSQSVGPGELFF.